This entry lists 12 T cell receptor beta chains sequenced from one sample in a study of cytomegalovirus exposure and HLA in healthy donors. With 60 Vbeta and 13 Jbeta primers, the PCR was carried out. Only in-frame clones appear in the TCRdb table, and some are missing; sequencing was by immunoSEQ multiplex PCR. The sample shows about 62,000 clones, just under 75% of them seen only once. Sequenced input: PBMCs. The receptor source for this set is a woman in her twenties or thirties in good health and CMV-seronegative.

DNA of the CDR3: TGTGCCAGCAGTTGGCGAGGTGGAGGGGCGCTGGAGACCCAGTACTTC. It specifies CASSWRGGGALETQYF. The chain has TRBV27 and TRBJ2-5; weak D call: TRBD2 (6 bases). The V and J ends lost 4 bases and 5 bases respectively, with 20 bases between them. The CDR3 contains 16 residues. Per germline, CDR1 MNHEY and CDR2 SMNVEV (reference sequence).

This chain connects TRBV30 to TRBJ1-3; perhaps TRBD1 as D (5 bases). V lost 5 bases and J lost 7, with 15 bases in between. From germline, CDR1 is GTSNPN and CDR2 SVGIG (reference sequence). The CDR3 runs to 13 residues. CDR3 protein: CAWSVGGANTIYF. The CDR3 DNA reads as TGTGCCTGGTCAGTCGGGGGTGCGAACACCATATATTTT.

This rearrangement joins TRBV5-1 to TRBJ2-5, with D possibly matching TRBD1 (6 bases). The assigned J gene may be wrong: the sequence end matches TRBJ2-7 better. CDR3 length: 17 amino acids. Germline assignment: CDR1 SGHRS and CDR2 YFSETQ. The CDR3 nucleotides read TGCGCCAGCAGCTTAGGTACGGGACAAAGATACTCCTACGAGCAGTACTTC. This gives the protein CASSLGTGQRYSYEQYF.

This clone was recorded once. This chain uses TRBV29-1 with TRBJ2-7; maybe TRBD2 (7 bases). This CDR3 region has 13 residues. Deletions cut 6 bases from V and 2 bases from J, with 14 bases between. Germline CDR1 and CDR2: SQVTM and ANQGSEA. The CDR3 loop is CSVRGGVAYEQYF. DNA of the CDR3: TGCAGCGTGAGGGGGGGGGTCGCCTACGAGCAGTACTTC.

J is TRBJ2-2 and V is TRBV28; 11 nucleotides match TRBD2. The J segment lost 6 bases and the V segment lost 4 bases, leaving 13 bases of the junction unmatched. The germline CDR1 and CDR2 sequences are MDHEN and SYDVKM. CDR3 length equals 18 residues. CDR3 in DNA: TGTGCCAGCAGTTGGCCCGGGGCTAGCGGGAGGTTAGCCGGGGAGCTGTTTTTT. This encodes CASSWPGASGRLAGELFF.

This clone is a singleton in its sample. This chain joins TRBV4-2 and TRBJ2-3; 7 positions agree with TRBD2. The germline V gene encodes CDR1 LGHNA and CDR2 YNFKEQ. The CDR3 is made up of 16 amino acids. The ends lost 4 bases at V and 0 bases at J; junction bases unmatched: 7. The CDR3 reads CASSRIGLDSTDTQYF. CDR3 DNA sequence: TGTGCCAGCAGCCGTATAGGACTAGACAGCACAGATACGCAGTATTTT.

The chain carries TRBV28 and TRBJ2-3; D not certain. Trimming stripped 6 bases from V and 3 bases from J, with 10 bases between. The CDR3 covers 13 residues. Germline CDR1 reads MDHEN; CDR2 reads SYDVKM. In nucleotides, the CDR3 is TGTGCCAGCAGCCGCAGGCAGACAGATACGCAGTATTTT. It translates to CASSRRQTDTQYF. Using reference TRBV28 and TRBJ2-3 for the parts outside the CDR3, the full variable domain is DVKVTQSSRYLVKRTGEKVFLECVQDMDHENMFWYRQDPGLGLRLIYFSYDVKMKEKGDIPEGYSVSREKKERFSLILESASTNQTSMYLCASSRRQTDTQYFGPGTRLTVL.

The CDR3 DNA is TGTGCCTGGAGTATAGGGGGCCGCAGCGGGGGGCAGTTCTTC. This codes for CAWSIGGRSGGQFF. This chain uses TRBV30 with TRBJ2-1, with TRBD2 as a possible D gene (8 bases). Between the trimmed V and J ends, which lost 2 bases and 12 bases, there was a span of 20 bases. Germline CDR1 reads GTSNPN; CDR2 reads SVGIG (reference sequence). The CDR3 contains 14 residues.

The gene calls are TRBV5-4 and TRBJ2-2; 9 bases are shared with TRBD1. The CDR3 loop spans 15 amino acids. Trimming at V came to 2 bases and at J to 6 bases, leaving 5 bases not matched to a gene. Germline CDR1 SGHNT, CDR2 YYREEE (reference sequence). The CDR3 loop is CASSFGQGKAGELFF. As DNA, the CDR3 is TGTGCCAGCAGCTTTGGACAGGGGAAGGCCGGGGAGCTGTTTTTT.

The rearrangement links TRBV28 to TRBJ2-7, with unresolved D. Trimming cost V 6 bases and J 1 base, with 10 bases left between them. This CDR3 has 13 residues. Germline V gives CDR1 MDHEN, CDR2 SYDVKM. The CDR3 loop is CASRRGGSYEQYF. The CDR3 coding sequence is TGTGCCAGCAGACGAGGCGGATCCTACGAGCAGTACTTC.

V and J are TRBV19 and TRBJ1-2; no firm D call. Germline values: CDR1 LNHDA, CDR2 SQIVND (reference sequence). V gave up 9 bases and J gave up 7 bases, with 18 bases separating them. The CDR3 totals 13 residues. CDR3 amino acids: CASYDGAICGYTF. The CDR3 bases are TGTGCCAGCTACGACGGAGCCATTTGTGGCTACACCTTC.

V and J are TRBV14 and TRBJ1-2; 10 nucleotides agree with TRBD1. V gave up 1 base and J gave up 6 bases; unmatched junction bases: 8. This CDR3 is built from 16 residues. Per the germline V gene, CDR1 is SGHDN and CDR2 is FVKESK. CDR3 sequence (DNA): TGTGCCAGCAGCCAAGGCGCGAGGGACAGGGGACATGGCTACACCTTC. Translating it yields CASSQGARDRGHGYTF.